One and the same sample provided the 18 T cell receptor beta chains below, sequenced in a study of T cell repertoires and HLA-DP antigens. Their cognate antigens are unknown. This table comes from immunoSEQ multiplex PCR, and its TCRdb copy is limited to in-frame clones, with some not included. The sample includes about 89,000 clones, 86% of them seen just once. Sequencing was done on a sample of CD4+ T cells from PBMCs. These TCRs come from a man over 45 in good health and CMV-seronegative.

The chain has TRBV9 and TRBJ1-6; 7 nucleotides match TRBD1. This CDR3 has 16 residues. V trimming: 4 bases; J trimming: 7 bases; junction bases outside the gene matches: 11. CDR1 is SGDLS, CDR2 YYNGEE, per germline. The CDR3, as DNA: TGTGCCAGCAGCCGTAGTCAGGGGGTCGCCAATTCACCCCTCCACTTT. This gives the protein CASSRSQGVANSPLHF.

V and J are TRBV7-2 and TRBJ2-7; D remains unclear. The V end was cut by 3 bases, the J end by 1 base, with 4 bases between. Germline loops: CDR1 SGHTA, CDR2 FQGNSA. The CDR3 sequence is 12 residues long. CDR3 loop: CASSFGSYEQYF. In DNA, the CDR3 is TGTGCCAGCAGCTTCGGGTCCTACGAGCAGTACTTC.

The genes are TRBV6-5 and TRBJ1-2; D remains ambiguous. The V gene's germline CDR1 is MNHEY and CDR2 SVGAGI. This CDR3 comprises 13 residues. Trimming took off 6 bases at V and 4 bases at J, with 12 bases between the two ends. The CDR3 DNA reads TGTGCCAGCAGCCCCAACCGTTCCTATGGCTACACCTTC. This encodes CASSPNRSYGYTF.

The rearrangement joins TRBV5-6 to TRBJ2-7; a weak D match, TRBD2 (5 bases). Germline assignment: CDR1 SGHDT and CDR2 YYEEEE. Trimming cost V 6 bases and J 0 bases, with 16 bases left between them. The CDR3 has 15 amino acids. The CDR3 spells CASTLSGFRSYEQYF. The CDR3 nucleotides are TGTGCCAGCACCCTAAGCGGCTTCCGCTCCTACGAGCAGTACTTC. Full variable domain (outside the CDR3, taken from reference TRBV5-6 and TRBJ2-7): DAGVTQSPTHLIKTRGQQVTLRCSPKSGHDTVSWYQQALGQGPQFIFQYYEEEERQRGNFPDRFSGHQFPNYSSELNVNALLLGDSALYLCASTLSGFRSYEQYFGPGTRLTVT.

This clone was recorded a few times. CDR3 coding DNA: TGTGCCAGCAGCGTAGCTTTCGGGGATGAGCAGTTCTTC. Translated, it gives CASSVAFGDEQFF. The chain joins TRBV9 to TRBJ2-1, with TRBD2 as a possible D gene (5 bases). Germline V gene lookup returns CDR1 SGDLS and CDR2 YYNGEE. The V end lost 0 bases, the J end lost 8 bases, and 9 bases lay between the germline ends. This CDR3 contains 13 residues.

The chain combines TRBV4-3 with TRBJ2-2; 8 bases agree with TRBD2. Germline loops: CDR1 LGHNA, CDR2 YSLEER. V lost 0 bases and J lost 1; bases outside the gene matches: 4. The CDR3 covers 17 residues. The CDR3 coding sequence is TGCGCCAGCAGCCAAGAGGTCCTAGCGGGGAACACCGGGGAGCTGTTTTTT. Its translation is CASSQEVLAGNTGELFF.

CDR3 sequence (DNA): TGCAGCGTTGGGGAGGGGGCTCAGAATCAGCCCCAGCATTTT. Translating it yields CSVGEGAQNQPQHF. The V gene is TRBV29-1, the J gene TRBJ1-5, with 7 positions matching TRBD1. The CDR3 totals 14 residues. J gave up 4 bases and V 4 bases, and 7 bases lay outside the gene matches. In germline, CDR1 is SQVTM, CDR2 ANQGSEA.

The chain uses TRBV18 and TRBJ1-1; D gene ambiguous. Germline V gene lookup returns CDR1 KGHSH and CDR2 LQKENI. This CDR3 has 14 residues. Trimming removed 2 bases at V and 3 bases at J, with 10 bases between. The CDR3 DNA follows: TGTGCCAGCTCACCAGACAATAAAGACACTGAAGCTTTCTTT. This codes for CASSPDNKDTEAFF.

V and J are TRBV5-5 and TRBJ2-7; 7 bases fit TRBD1. The V segment lost 9 bases and the J segment 4 bases; nucleotides outside the gene matches: 7. CDR1 is SGHKS, CDR2 YYEKEE, per germline (reference sequence). There are 12 residues in the CDR3. The CDR3 nucleotides read TGTGCCACGGGACAGACAAAATACGAGCAGTACTTC. Translation gives CATGQTKYEQYF.

Regarding this clone: The sample holds other DNA sequences that translate to the same CDR3. The chain uses TRBV7-3 and TRBJ2-6; D gene unclear. With 2 bases removed from V and 1 base from J, the gap between germline ends came to 6 bases. CDR1 is SGHTA, CDR2 FQGTGA, per germline. The CDR3 contains 15 residues. The CDR3 sequence: CASSLHLSGANVLTF. The DNA for the CDR3 is TGTGCCAGCAGCTTACATTTGTCTGGGGCCAACGTCCTGACTTTC. Full variable domain (outside the CDR3, taken from reference TRBV7-3 and TRBJ2-6): GAGVSQTPSNKVTEKGKYVELRCDPISGHTALYWYRQSLGQGPEFLIYFQGTGAADDSGLPNDRFFAVRPEGSVSTLKIQRTERGDSAVYLCASSLHLSGANVLTFGAGSRLTVL.

The chain carries TRBV7-2 and TRBJ2-7; D remains ambiguous. The CDR3 sequence is 16 residues long. The V and J ends lost 3 bases and 2 bases respectively, with 17 bases between them. Germline V gene sequence: CDR1 SGHTA, CDR2 FQGNSA. CDR3 coding DNA: TGTGCCAGCAGCTTCGGTGGGCGGCGCGCGACCTACGAGCAGTACTTC. This translates into CASSFGGRRATYEQYF.

The chain recombines TRBV2 with TRBJ1-1, with 8 bases matching TRBD1. V shed 5 bases and J 7 bases; nucleotides not matched to a gene: 3. Germline lookup yields CDR1 SNHLY and CDR2 FYNNEI. This CDR3 contains 12 residues. The CDR3 protein is CASSSTGVEAFF. CDR3 DNA sequence: TGTGCCAGCAGTTCGACAGGGGTTGAAGCTTTCTTT.

The chain joins TRBV5-1 to TRBJ2-5, with no clear D. V was cut by 3 bases and J by 2 bases, with 17 bases left in between. CDR1 and CDR2 from the germline V gene are SGHRS and YFSETQ. This CDR3 is 16 amino acids long. The CDR3 coding sequence is TGCGCCAGCAGCTCCCTCGTCGTGGGGTTGCAAGAGACCCAGTACTTC. Residues: CASSSLVVGLQETQYF.

The chain combines TRBV15 with TRBJ2-1; D possibly corresponds to TRBD1 (7 bases). From germline, CDR1 is LNHNV and CDR2 YYDKDF (reference sequence). The CDR3 extends over 16 amino acids. Trimming shortened V by 0 bases and J by 6 bases, and 15 bases separated the two germline ends. The CDR3 DNA reads TGTGCCACCAGCAGAGACCAGGGGGGCCATGGCAATGAGCAGTTCTTC. This sequence encodes CATSRDQGGHGNEQFF.

The chain has TRBV6-1 and TRBJ2-5; 7 bases line up with TRBD2. Trimming took 2 bases from V and 9 from J; bases not matched to a gene: 9. CDR1 is MNHNS and CDR2 is SASEGT in the germline V gene. The CDR3 has 14 amino acids. CDR3 nucleotides: TGTGCCAGCAGTGAATTCAGGGCGAGCGGGGCCCAGTACTTC. This translates into CASSEFRASGAQYF.

This sequence joins TRBV18 and TRBJ2-7, with D unclear. From germline, CDR1 is KGHSH and CDR2 LQKENI. V lost 5 bases to trimming and J lost 4 bases, with 9 bases between them. The CDR3 is 12 residues long. CDR3 region: CASSSSRYEQYF. CDR3 nucleotides: TGTGCCAGCTCAAGTTCCAGGTACGAGCAGTACTTC. Complete variable domain (other parts from reference TRBV18 and TRBJ2-7): NAGVMQNPRHLVRRRGQEARLRCSPMKGHSHVYWYRQLPEEGLKFMVYLQKENIIDESGMPKERFSAEFPKEGPSILRIQQVVRGDSAAYFCASSSSRYEQYFGPGTRLTVT.

V and J are TRBV7-2 and TRBJ1-3; weak D call: TRBD1 (5 bases). V was trimmed by 2 bases and J by 0 bases, leaving 8 bases between them. Germline CDR1 reads SGHTA; CDR2 reads FQGNSA. This CDR3 is 15 amino acids long. CDR3 loop: CASSLNRISGNTIYF. The CDR3 DNA reads TGTGCCAGCAGCTTAAACAGGATCTCTGGAAACACCATATATTTT. Full variable domain (outside the CDR3, taken from reference TRBV7-2 and TRBJ1-3): GAGVSQSPSNKVTEKGKDVELRCDPISGHTALYWYRQSLGQGLEFLIYFQGNSAPDKSGLPSDRFSAERTGGSVSTLTIQRTQQEDSAVYLCASSLNRISGNTIYFGEGSWLTVV.

This chain connects TRBV6-6 to TRBJ2-1; TRBD2 aligns across 12 bases. CDR3 size: 16 residues. Germline CDR1 reads MNHNY; CDR2 reads SVGAGI (reference sequence). J gave up 8 bases and V 5 bases, and 10 bases lay outside the gene matches. The CDR3: CASSPRLAGVGDEQFF. The DNA for the CDR3 is TGTGCCAGCAGTCCACGACTAGCGGGAGTTGGGGATGAGCAGTTCTTC.